Following are 2 T cell receptor beta chains from one sample sequenced in a study of cytomegalovirus exposure and HLA in healthy donors. The PCR made use of 60 Vbeta and 13 Jbeta primers. Sequenced by immunoSEQ multiplex PCR; TCRdb stores in-frame clones only, minus some. The data contain 150,000 to 200,000 clones, 65% to 85% of them singletons. Sequencing was performed on PBMCs. These receptors all stem from a woman in her thirties or forties in good health and CMV-seropositive.

V usage is TRBV7-4 and J usage is TRBJ1-2, with 7 bases fitting TRBD1. The CDR3 is 18 residues long. Trimming took 8 bases from V and 5 from J; bases not matched to a gene: 23. Germline V gene sequence: CDR1 SGHVT, CDR2 SQSDAQ. CDR3 in amino acids: CASGKKNDPGQSSYGYTF. CDR3 nucleotide sequence: TGTGCCAGCGGCAAGAAGAACGATCCGGGACAGAGTTCTTATGGCTACACCTTC.

V gene TRBV18 combines with J gene TRBJ1-6, with 9 bases matching TRBD1. The V segment lost 4 bases and the J segment 9 bases; nucleotides outside the gene matches: 10. Per germline, CDR1 KGHSH and CDR2 LQKENI. The CDR3 length is 16 residues. The CDR3, as DNA: TGTGCCAGCTCACGACAGACGGGACAGGGTGCTTCACCCCTCCACTTT. It yields the protein CASSRQTGQGASPLHF.